This T cell receptor beta chain came from a study of control samples from healthy donors and cancer patients. This CDR3 has 14 residues. The V end lost 0 bases, the J end lost 1 base, and 5 bases lay between the germline ends. The germline V gene encodes CDR1 SGDLS and CDR2 YYNGEE. Some clones are missing from TCRdb's copy, which holds only in-frame ones; the method was immunoSEQ multiplex PCR. The table has 150,000 to 200,000 clones, over 95% seen once. Sequenced material: blood. The chain recombines TRBV9 with TRBJ1-3, with D possibly TRBD1 on 5 matching bases. The source is a woman in her 30s in good health. CDR3 loop: CASSVAGSGNTIYF. The CDR3 DNA is TGTGCCAGCAGCGTAGCAGGGTCTGGAAACACCATATATTTT.